Below are 14 T cell receptor beta chains sequenced from a single sample in a study of shared clonotypes between healthy human individuals. Method: immunoSEQ multiplex PCR; TCRdb's copy keeps in-frame clones and lacks some. The repertoire includes about 2 million clones, 95% of them detected once, and 0.13% sits in the top ten. Sample: naive CD4+ T cells sorted from blood. Subset indicated: CD45RA+ positively selected. These receptors were collected from a young man in good health.

The rearrangement links TRBV6-6 to TRBJ1-3; D is ambiguous. The germline V gene encodes CDR1 MNHNY and CDR2 SVGAGI (reference sequence). V was pared by 5 bases and J by 3 bases, with 17 bases between. This CDR3 has 16 amino acids. In nucleotides, the CDR3 is TGTGCCAGCAGTACCCCTTATAGGGAAGATGGAAACACCATATATTTT. Its protein product is CASSTPYREDGNTIYF.

V gene TRBV13 combines with J gene TRBJ1-1, with D possibly being TRBD1 (6 bases). There are 13 residues in the CDR3. Germline V gene data show CDR1 as PRHDT and CDR2 as FYEKMQ (reference sequence). V lost 3 bases to trimming and J lost 7 bases, with 12 bases between them. The CDR3 bases are TGTGCCAGCAGCTTCGGACAGTCTCTTGAAGCTTTCTTT. As protein: CASSFGQSLEAFF.

This clone was observed once. V is TRBV28 and J is TRBJ1-4; D perhaps matches TRBD1 (6 bases). The length of the CDR3 is 14 residues. Trimming removed 5 bases from V and 8 bases from J, with 15 bases in between. The germline V gene encodes CDR1 MDHEN and CDR2 SYDVKM. Here the CDR3 reads CASSRQGILEKLFF. The CDR3 region has the DNA TGTGCCAGCAGTCGCCAGGGGATTCTCGAAAAACTGTTTTTT. Drawing the rest from reference TRBV28 and TRBJ1-4, the complete variable domain is DVKVTQSSRYLVKRTGEKVFLECVQDMDHENMFWYRQDPGLGLRLIYFSYDVKMKEKGDIPEGYSVSREKKERFSLILESASTNQTSMYLCASSRQGILEKLFFGSGTQLSVL.

This chain links TRBV11-2 with TRBJ2-3; possibly TRBD2 for D (7 bases). V gave up 2 bases and J gave up 4 bases, with 22 bases separating them. The CDR3 covers 18 residues. CDR1 is SGHAT, CDR2 FQNNGV, per germline. The CDR3 sequence: CASSLLLALVGGPDTQYF. As DNA, the CDR3 is TGTGCCAGCAGCTTACTCCTAGCGCTGGTGGGGGGGCCAGATACGCAGTATTTT. The full variable domain, rest sourced from reference TRBV11-2 and TRBJ2-3, is EAGVAQSPRYKIIEKRQSVAFWCNPISGHATLYWYQQILGQGPKLLIQFQNNGVVDDSQLPKDRFSAERLKGVDSTLKIQPAKLEDSAVYLCASSLLLALVGGPDTQYFGPGTRLTVL.

V is TRBV5-1 and J is TRBJ2-7, with 8 bases aligning to TRBD1. The CDR3 covers 14 residues. V was clipped by 3 bases and J by 3 bases; unmatched bases: 5. CDR1 and CDR2 (germline): SGHRS, YFSETQ. The CDR3 bases are TGCGCCAGCAGCTCGGCCGGGACAGGCTACGAGCAGTACTTC. Translation gives CASSSAGTGYEQYF.

The rearrangement joins TRBV2 to TRBJ2-5; 7 bases are a match to TRBD2. J lost 4 bases, V lost 4 bases, and 6 bases had no gene match. In germline, CDR1 is SNHLY, CDR2 FYNNEI. This CDR3 has 14 residues. The CDR3 region has the DNA TGTGCCAGCAGTGGCCTGGGCGGGAGAGAGACCCAGTACTTC. Its translation is CASSGLGGRETQYF.

The chain has TRBV30 and TRBJ2-5, with D perhaps TRBD1 or TRBD2 (6 bases each). Germline V gives CDR1 GTSNPN, CDR2 SVGIG (reference sequence). Trimming removed 3 bases from V and 5 bases from J, with 19 bases in between. The CDR3 has 15 amino acids. CDR3 DNA: TGTGCCTGGAGCCCGTCCCACCTCGGGGGCGAGACCCAGTACTTC. This translates into CAWSPSHLGGETQYF.

This chain links TRBV28 with TRBJ1-2; TRBD1 aligns across 8 bases. Germline CDR1 is MDHEN and CDR2 is SYDVKM. This CDR3 has 14 residues. After removal of 3 bases from V and 2 bases from J, the junction contained 2 bases not matched to a gene. CDR3 sequence (DNA): TGTGCCAGCAGTTTTCGGGACAGGAACTATGGCTACACCTTC. Translating it yields CASSFRDRNYGYTF.

V and J are TRBV7-9 and TRBJ2-7; D is uncertain. This CDR3 is built from 10 residues. V lost 8 bases to trimming and J lost 6 bases, with 8 bases between them. Germline V CDR1 and CDR2: SEHNR, FQNEAQ (reference sequence). The CDR3 sequence is CASGPLEQYF. Written as DNA, the CDR3 is TGTGCCAGCGGCCCCCTCGAGCAGTACTTC.

The chain has TRBV18 and TRBJ1-2, with 8 positions matching TRBD1. Per germline, CDR1 KGHSH and CDR2 LQKENI. This CDR3 contains 14 residues. V trimming: 4 bases; J trimming: 7 bases; junction bases outside the gene matches: 8. The CDR3 reads CASSQDREVTGYTF. The CDR3 nucleotides are TGTGCCAGCTCACAGGACAGGGAAGTCACTGGCTACACCTTC.

The chain couples TRBV29-1 to TRBJ2-5, with TRBD1 matching over 9 bases. CDR3 length equals 14 residues. Trimming at V came to 7 bases and at J to 2 bases, leaving 8 bases not matched to a gene. Germline V lookup: CDR1 SQVTM, CDR2 ANQGSEA. CDR3 coding DNA: TGCAGCGGGGGGAAGGGGACAGGGCAAGAGACCCAGTACTTC. Translating it yields CSGGKGTGQETQYF.

The chain uses TRBV2 and TRBJ1-2; 7 nucleotides line up with TRBD1. V was clipped by 6 bases and J by 4 bases; unmatched bases: 5. The CDR3 has 13 residues. Germline V gene data show CDR1 as SNHLY and CDR2 as FYNNEI. CDR3 DNA sequence: TGTGCCAGCAGGGGGGACAGAATCTATGGCTACACCTTC. It is translated as CASRGDRIYGYTF.

The chain employs TRBV5-1 and TRBJ2-7; 9 bases are shared with TRBD1. J was trimmed by 1 base and V by 1 base; bases with no gene match: 3. This CDR3 is 15 amino acids long. Per germline, CDR1 SGHRS and CDR2 YFSETQ. This CDR3 is CASSLWTGESYEQYF. The DNA of the CDR3 is TGCGCCAGCAGCTTGTGGACAGGGGAATCCTACGAGCAGTACTTC. The full variable domain, in which reference TRBV5-1 and TRBJ2-7 provide the parts outside the CDR3, is KAGVTQTPRYLIKTRGQQVTLSCSPISGHRSVSWYQQTPGQGLQFLFEYFSETQRNKGNFPGRFSGRQFSNSRSEMNVSTLELGDSALYLCASSLWTGESYEQYFGPGTRLTVT.

The rearrangement links TRBV9 to TRBJ2-7; 9 nucleotides line up with TRBD2. CDR1 is SGDLS and CDR2 is YYNGEE in the germline V gene. This CDR3 contains 14 residues. With 4 bases clipped from V and 3 bases from J, the junction kept 5 bases outside the gene matches. In nucleotides, the CDR3 is TGTGCCAGCAGCTCGGCGGGGGGGCTCTACGAGCAGTACTTC. Translated: CASSSAGGLYEQYF.